This T cell receptor (beta chain) comes out of a study of Ad26.COV2.S vaccination and SARS-CoV-2 variants (TCRdb year 2021). Study-level background: Donors in the vaccine arm were drawn from COV1001, a multicentre, randomized, double-blind, placebo-controlled phase I-IIa trial testing Ad26.COV2.S in healthy adults. Ad26.COV2.S was given intramuscularly at 5x10^10 or 1x10^11 viral particles, as a single shot or as two shots 56 days apart. The specificity and breadth of SARS-CoV-2-reactive T cell receptors after Ad26.COV2.S vaccination were assessed by TCRbeta repertoire sequencing. The TCR-sequenced set comprised around 30 samples: around 20 Ad26.COV2.S vaccine recipients, 5 placebo recipients and 8 SARS-CoV-2 convalescent individuals. Trial participants were randomized into five groups of five: low-dose or high-dose Ad26.COV2.S given once or twice, or placebo on both occasions. Blinding of investigators to trial group allocation was maintained during experiments and outcome assessment.

The table lists this clone with a count of one. The specificity of this receptor is unknown. No base quality values were provided; no much bigger clone lies one nucleotide off. Study-wide findings and limitations: The study was not powered to compare responses between vaccine doses or regimens. Substantial breadth of spike-specific CD8+ and CD4+ T cell responses was reported after vaccination. The authors noted that the TCR breadth and depth analyses may have underestimated total T cell responses. Compared with placebo recipients, Ad26.COV2.S recipients showed higher spike-specific TCR breadth (P = 0.0014). Comparable non-spike TCR breadth was observed between vaccine and placebo recipients, consistent with only spike being contained in the vaccine.

The CDR3 runs 16 residues from the cysteine to the phenylalanine. The kept DNA is CDR3 alone, 48 bases in frame from the first base. V lost 2 bases and J lost 1 base; the stretch between them is 11 bases long. CDR1 and CDR2, looked up from the germline V gene, are LGHNT and FRNRAP. The immunoSEQ Assay was used to sequence TCRbeta CDR3 regions. After extraction, genomic DNA underwent amplification by bias-controlled multiplex PCR, followed by high-throughput sequencing. Per the authors' processing: To quantify the absolute abundance of every unique TCRbeta CDR3 region, sequences were collapsed and filtered. Usable DNA was measured by amplifying reference genes present in all nucleated cells, and TCRbeta template counts were normalized to that usable DNA to estimate T cell fraction. Repertoire TCRs were annotated as SARS-CoV-2-specific by exact matching of V gene, CDR3 amino acid sequence and J gene to a known reactive TCR set. The reference SARS-CoV-2 TCR set was derived from MIRA and filtered for enrichment in COVID-19-positive ImmuneCODE repertoires, a step that removed public or cross-reactive TCRs. Using the MIRA antigens, annotated TCRs were further analysed by specific ORF or by position within an ORF. Breadth was defined as annotated unique rearrangements over total unique productive rearrangements; depth was the summed frequency of those rearrangements. TCR breadth was compared between groups using two-sided Wilcoxon rank-sum tests. TCRdb retrieved this table from immuneACCESS and kept in-frame rearrangements only. Not all clones are present; in checked studies, unresolved V genes account for under half, and no reason is known for the remainder. From that table come the V and J calls and clone size; the DNA was used to work out D and trimming. The sample table shows about 350,000 clones, and approximately 85% are seen once. 2.5% to 3.5% of the sample is taken by the ten largest.

The treatment or condition label of this sample denotes: roughly 20 received Ad26.COV2.S at low or high dose, single or two shots; 5 received placebo; per-sample allocation not given. Repertoires of vaccine and placebo recipients were sequenced from samples collected on day 63 after the first injection. Cohort 1b enrolled some 25 adults aged 18-55 years at a single site in Boston, USA, between 29 July and 7 August 2020. As a vaccine, Ad26.COV2.S was a replication-incompetent adenovirus type 26 vector that expressed a prefusion-stabilized SARS-CoV-2 spike protein derived from the original Wuhan strain.

The sample here was peripheral blood, taken in a trial of Ad26.COV2.S vaccine versus placebo. The rearranged segments are TRBV12-5 and TRBJ2-2; the D call could be TRBD1 or TRBD2, with each sharing 5 bases. This receptor was identified in a person aged 18-60 years who received the Ad26.COV2.S COVID-19 vaccine or a placebo. CDR3 region: CASGLRGGKNTGELFF. The bases are TGTGCTAGTGGTTTGCGGGGCGGAAAGAACACCGGGGAGCTGTTTTTT.